This T cell receptor (beta chain) was captured in a study of graft-versus-host responses after intestinal transplantation. Study background: The transplants performed in recipients were multivisceral, liver-intestinal, or isolated intestinal.

V was pared by 0 bases and J by 2 bases, with 10 bases of the junction left unmatched. Germline assignment: CDR1 MGHRA and CDR2 YSYEKL. The CDR3 is made up of 18 amino acids. Assay used: immunoSEQ multiplex PCR; TCRdb lists only in-frame clones, some missing. The profile shows about 70,000 clones, 90% to 95% of them singletons. Concerning this clone itself: The antigen remains undetermined.

Regarding the study as a whole: Peak circulating GvH clone levels were associated with early post-transplant HvG declines. In recipient marrow, GvH clones were found, and some appeared first in ileum or blood. High graft-versus-host to host-versus-graft clonal ratios were seen in allografts of patients with graft-donor T cell macrochimerism.

The TCR was taken from a human donor who received an intestinal transplant. Source: unstimulated CD8+ T cells sorted from spleen or lymph node cells, taken before intestinal transplant. The chain carries TRBV4-1 and TRBJ2-3; 8 bases map to TRBD2. CDR3 loop: CASSQEMASGPTTDTQYF. DNA of the CDR3: TGCGCCAGCAGCCAAGAGATGGCTAGCGGGCCAACCACAGATACGCAGTATTTT.